This TCR beta chain was recorded in a study of cytomegalovirus exposure and HLA in healthy donors. This clone was seen a single time. Its matching antigen is unknown. This CDR3 region has 15 residues. The V gene's germline CDR1 is SGHAT and CDR2 FQDESV (reference sequence). V was shortened by 2 bases and J by 8 bases, with 15 bases between the two germline ends. Study findings and constraints: Many donors shared some public TCRs, even though most TCR sequences were rare. Altogether, 170 or so TCR beta chains were recorded as cytomegalovirus-associated.

TCRdb's table, derived via immunoSEQ multiplex PCR, lists solely in-frame clones and lacks some. The sample has some 170,000 clones; approximately 87% are singletons. The rearrangement uses TRBV11-1 and TRBJ1-4; perhaps TRBD1 as D (6 bases). Input material: PBMCs. The TCR sequence derives from a woman aged 25 to 45 in good health and CMV-seronegative. The CDR3: CASSLTGRQDEKLFF. Written as DNA, the CDR3 is TGTGCCAGCAGCTTAACGGGAAGACAGGACGAAAAACTGTTTTTT.